Listed here are 14 T cell receptor beta chains from one sample, sequenced in a study of blood T cell repertoires in COVID-19. Assay used: immunoSEQ multiplex PCR; TCRdb lists only in-frame clones, some missing. The sample includes 250,000 to 350,000 clones, roughly 84% of them seen just once. Sequencing used peripheral blood. Receptors were obtained from a human donor with COVID-19, enrolled during active disease. The donor label of this sample is uncertain.

This sequence joins TRBV6-5 and TRBJ2-7; the match to TRBD2 covers 7 bases. The V and J ends lost 6 bases and 5 bases, in that order; junction bases with no gene match: 1. The CDR3 totals 11 residues. CDR1 is MNHEY and CDR2 is SVGAGI in the germline V gene. CDR3 sequence: CASSRGDEQYF. CDR3 bases: TGTGCCAGCAGCCGGGGGGACGAGCAGTACTTC.

V is TRBV5-1 and J is TRBJ1-2, with 7 bases aligning to TRBD1. Per germline, CDR1 SGHRS and CDR2 YFSETQ. The V and J ends lost 0 bases and 5 bases, in that order; junction bases with no gene match: 7. The CDR3 consists of 15 residues. The CDR3 here is CASSLGGQLTYGYTF. The CDR3 DNA reads TGCGCCAGCAGCTTGGGGGGACAGCTGACTTATGGCTACACCTTC. The variable domain in full, completed from reference TRBV5-1 and TRBJ1-2, reads KAGVTQTPRYLIKTRGQQVTLSCSPISGHRSVSWYQQTPGQGLQFLFEYFSETQRNKGNFPGRFSGRQFSNSRSEMNVSTLELGDSALYLCASSLGGQLTYGYTFGSGTRLTVV.

The J gene is TRBJ2-4, the V gene TRBV5-4; maybe TRBD1 (6 bases). V lost 0 bases and J lost 13, with 17 bases in between. Germline values: CDR1 SGHNT, CDR2 YYREEE (reference sequence). The CDR3 runs 14 residues. In DNA form, the CDR3 reads TGTGCCAGCAGCTTGGCCTCGGGACAAGTTCGACAGTACTTC. This gives the protein CASSLASGQVRQYF.

The chain is built from TRBV7-2 and TRBJ2-2; the match to TRBD2 covers 11 bases. Germline CDR1 is SGHTA and CDR2 is FQGNSA. The CDR3 is 16 residues long. V dropped 5 bases and J dropped 5; count of bases not matched to a gene: 7. CDR3 residues: CASSLNSGGATGELFF. The CDR3 DNA reads as TGTGCCAGCAGCCTCAATAGCGGGGGGGCGACCGGGGAGCTGTTTTTT.

This clone was observed once. The J gene is TRBJ1-4, the V gene TRBV7-9; a possible D gene is TRBD1 (6 bases). CDR3 size: 14 residues. Between the trimmed V and J ends, which lost 5 bases and 8 bases, there was a span of 15 bases. Germline CDR1 and CDR2: SEHNR and FQNEAQ (reference sequence). The DNA of the CDR3 is TGTGCCAGCAGCCCGTTGGCTACAGGGGAAAAACTGTTTTTT. It is translated as CASSPLATGEKLFF. The variable domain in full, completed from reference TRBV7-9 and TRBJ1-4, reads DTGVSQNPRHKITKRGQNVTFRCDPISEHNRLYWYRQTLGQGPEFLTYFQNEAQLEKSRLLSDRFSAERPKGSFSTLEIQRTEQGDSAMYLCASSPLATGEKLFFGSGTQLSVL.

The V call is TRBV5-1, the J call TRBJ2-1, with 9 bases identical to TRBD2. The CDR3 extends over 16 amino acids. The trim removed 1 base at V and 2 bases at J, leaving 4 bases unmatched. Germline V gives CDR1 SGHRS, CDR2 YFSETQ. The CDR3: CASSLPASGAYNEQFF. The CDR3 nucleotides are TGCGCCAGCAGCTTGCCCGCTAGCGGGGCCTACAATGAGCAGTTCTTC.

This chain joins TRBV14 and TRBJ2-7; 8 nucleotides align to TRBD2. With V trimmed by 3 bases and J by 5 bases, 24 bases remained unmatched. The CDR3 spans 20 residues. Germline V lookup: CDR1 SGHDN, CDR2 FVKESK. The CDR3 reads CASSHIGEGSKSGRRNEQYF. The CDR3 DNA is TGTGCCAGCAGCCATATTGGAGAGGGGTCGAAAAGCGGGAGAAGAAACGAGCAGTACTTC.

Points on this clone: The sample contains more than one DNA sequence encoding this CDR3. The V call is TRBV15, the J call TRBJ2-6, with 7 positions matching TRBD2. The V gene end was trimmed by 0 bases and the J gene end by 4 bases; junction bases not matched to a gene: 3. CDR3 length: 16 residues. CDR1 and CDR2 (germline): LNHNV, YYDKDF (reference sequence). The CDR3: CATSRDREAGANVLTF. CDR3 DNA: TGTGCCACCAGCAGAGATCGGGAGGCCGGGGCCAACGTCCTGACTTTC.

CDR3 sequence: CAWSVLGYQPQHF. CDR3 bases: TGTGCCTGGAGTGTACTAGGGTACCAGCCCCAGCATTTT. The genes are TRBV30 and TRBJ1-5; D gene unclear. The germline CDR1 and CDR2 sequences are GTSNPN and SVGIG (reference sequence). This CDR3 spans 13 amino acids. The V end lost 0 bases, the J end lost 7 bases, and 10 bases lay between the germline ends.

Here the CDR3 reads CASSLSLAGADEQYF. The CDR3, as DNA: TGTGCCAGCAGCTTATCTCTAGCGGGAGCGGACGAGCAGTACTTC. The chain is built from TRBV7-6 and TRBJ2-7; 10 bases line up with TRBD2. CDR3 length equals 15 residues. J was trimmed by 5 bases and V by 2 bases; bases with no gene match: 6. CDR1 SGHVS and CDR2 FNYEAQ come from the germline V gene.

J is TRBJ2-1 and V is TRBV19; the match to TRBD1 covers 7 bases. CDR1 is LNHDA and CDR2 is SQIVND in the germline V gene (reference sequence). V lost 0 bases to trimming and J lost 1 base; unmatched junction nucleotides: 0. CDR3 size: 15 residues. The CDR3 bases are TGTGCCAGTAGTATAGAGGGACAGTCCTACAATGAGCAGTTCTTC. This sequence encodes CASSIEGQSYNEQFF.

CDR3: CASSPDRDYNTDTQYF. The CDR3 DNA reads as TGTGCCAGCAGCCCGGACCGGGACTACAACACAGATACGCAGTATTTT. The chain recombines TRBV5-8 with TRBJ2-3, with TRBD2 matching 7 bases. The V gene end was trimmed by 4 bases and the J gene end by 2 bases; junction bases not matched to a gene: 10. CDR1 and CDR2 from the germline V gene are SGHTS and YDEGEE. The CDR3 has 16 amino acids.

This chain uses TRBV7-3 with TRBJ2-3; 7 bases are shared with TRBD1. Germline CDR1 reads SGHTA; CDR2 reads FQGTGA. V trimming: 3 bases; J trimming: 4 bases; junction bases outside the gene matches: 1. The CDR3 runs 13 residues. The CDR3 reads CASSLDRSDTQYF. The DNA of the CDR3 is TGTGCCAGCAGCTTGGACAGGTCAGATACGCAGTATTTT. The variable domain in full, completed from reference TRBV7-3 and TRBJ2-3, reads GAGVSQTPSNKVTEKGKYVELRCDPISGHTALYWYRQSLGQGPEFLIYFQGTGAADDSGLPNDRFFAVRPEGSVSTLKIQRTERGDSAVYLCASSLDRSDTQYFGPGTRLTVL.

The chain combines TRBV30 with TRBJ2-3, with D possibly TRBD1 on 6 matching bases. The CDR3 extends over 13 amino acids. Trimming removed 0 bases from V and 3 bases from J, with 7 bases in between. Germline assignment: CDR1 GTSNPN and CDR2 SVGIG (reference sequence). CDR3 sequence reads: CAWSVGGTDTQYF. The CDR3 bases are TGTGCCTGGAGTGTAGGGGGTACAGATACGCAGTATTTT.